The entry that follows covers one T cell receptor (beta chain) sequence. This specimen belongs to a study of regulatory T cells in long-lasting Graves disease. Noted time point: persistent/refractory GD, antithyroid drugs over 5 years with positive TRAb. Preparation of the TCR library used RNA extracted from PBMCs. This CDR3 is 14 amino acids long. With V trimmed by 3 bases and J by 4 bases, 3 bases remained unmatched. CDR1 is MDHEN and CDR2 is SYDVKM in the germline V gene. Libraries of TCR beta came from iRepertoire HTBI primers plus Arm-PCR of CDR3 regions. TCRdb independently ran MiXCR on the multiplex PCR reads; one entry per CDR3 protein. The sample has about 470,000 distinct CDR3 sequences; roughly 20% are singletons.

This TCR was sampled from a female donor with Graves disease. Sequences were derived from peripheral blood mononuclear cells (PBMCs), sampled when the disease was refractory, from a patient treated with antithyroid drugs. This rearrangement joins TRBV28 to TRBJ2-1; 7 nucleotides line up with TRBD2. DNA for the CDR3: TGTGCCAGCAGTTTGGTAGCGGGTTACAATGAGCAGTTCTTC. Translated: CASSLVAGYNEQFF. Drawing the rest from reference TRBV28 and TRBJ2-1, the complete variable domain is DVKVTQSSRYLVKRTGEKVFLECVQDMDHENMFWYRQDPGLGLRLIYFSYDVKMKEKGDIPEGYSVSREKKERFSLILESASTNQTSMYLCASSLVAGYNEQFFGPGTRLTVL.